This T cell receptor (beta chain) was captured by sequencing in a study of Tregs in tolerant kidney transplant recipients (dated by TCRdb to the late 2010s). With regard to the full study: The study applied TCRbeta sequencing to find donor-specific regulatory T cells before combined kidney and bone marrow transplantation and then followed those same cells after transplant.

V is pared back by 2 bases and J by 10 bases, with 12 bases lying between the germline termini. The cysteine opens and the phenylalanine closes a CDR3 of 13 amino acids. Left in the record is the CDR3 DNA by itself, 39 bases read in frame from the first base. Based on the germline V gene, the CDR1 and CDR2 sequences are MNHEY and SVGAGI. Genomic DNA was extracted from sorted cells with the QIAGEN DNeasy Blood and Tissue Kit for TCRbeta CDR3 sequencing. High-throughput TCRbeta CDR3 sequencing was carried out commercially through immunoSEQ, with PCR amplification with bias correction and internal controls included. For the original study's pipeline: Unique productive TCRbeta sequences were defined by CDR3 nucleotide sequence where primers matched, otherwise by CDR3 amino acid sequence with Vbeta and Jbeta genes. As a correction for sorting error, sequences shared between sorted populations at a frequency ratio of 2:1 or less were discarded, and the remaining shared sequences were assigned to the higher population. A sequence was defined as donor-reactive if the sequence was expanded at least 5-fold in CFSE-low cells compared with unstimulated cells and had a frequency of at least 0.01% in CFSE-low cells. Repertoire divergence was quantified by Jensen-Shannon divergence using the top 100 TCRbeta sequences ranked by frequency. For samples with multiple sequencing runs, sorting error was corrected in each run separately before the runs were combined. Imported from immuneACCESS, the table was reduced by TCRdb to in-frame sequences with V and J called. These copies leave out some clones; in studies compared against another copy, an unresolved V gene accounts for under half, and the cause of the remainder is not known. For V, J and clone size, that table is used; D and trimming come from the DNA. Counted in this sample were approximately 60,000 clones; over 75% of them appeared once. The top ten constitute roughly 4% of the sample.

To note about this clone: Which antigen it targets is not known. No much larger clonotype is one base removed from it; base qualities were not supplied.

Taken with the paper, the label for time point translates to: 6 months after combined kidney and bone marrow transplant. Transplants used related donors with nonmyeloablative bone marrow transplantation; mixed chimerism was transient in the human trials. Unstimulated Tregs (CD4+CD25+CD127-), CD4+ non-Tregs (CD4+CD25-), CD4 and CD8 cells were FACS-sorted from thawed PBMCs. Patients were a few combined kidney and bone marrow transplant recipients from the ITN036ST trial, and only these trial subjects had samples available. Healthy control blood was processed by Ficoll density gradient to PBMCs and cryopreserved; patient PBMCs were collected before and after transplant. The study at large found these results: For some patients, the PCR primers changed as time went on, which meant samples from those patients could not be compared with one another at the nucleotide level. Although technical replication error seemed to be minimal, the question of biological reproducibility was not addressed directly. The study was constrained by small patient numbers, and validation of the findings is required in larger populations and under other immunosuppression protocols. Expanding Tregs with activated donor B cells appeared to identify the most biologically relevant and donor-specific TCRbeta repertoire. Donor-specific Treg expansion exceeded global Treg expansion in tolerant patients, suggesting antigen-driven rather than nonspecific expansion.

This clonotype was obtained from a human patient who received a combined kidney and bone marrow transplant. Following a transplant, a fraction of the T cells may be traceable to the graft donor. Recombination connected TRBV6-5 to TRBJ2-1, with no confidently assigned D gene. This sample comprised CD4+ T cells from blood (PBMCs), obtained 6 months after the transplant. The CDR3 sequence is CASSYARRREQFF. The bases read TGTGCCAGCAGTTACGCTCGTAGGCGGGAGCAGTTCTTC.